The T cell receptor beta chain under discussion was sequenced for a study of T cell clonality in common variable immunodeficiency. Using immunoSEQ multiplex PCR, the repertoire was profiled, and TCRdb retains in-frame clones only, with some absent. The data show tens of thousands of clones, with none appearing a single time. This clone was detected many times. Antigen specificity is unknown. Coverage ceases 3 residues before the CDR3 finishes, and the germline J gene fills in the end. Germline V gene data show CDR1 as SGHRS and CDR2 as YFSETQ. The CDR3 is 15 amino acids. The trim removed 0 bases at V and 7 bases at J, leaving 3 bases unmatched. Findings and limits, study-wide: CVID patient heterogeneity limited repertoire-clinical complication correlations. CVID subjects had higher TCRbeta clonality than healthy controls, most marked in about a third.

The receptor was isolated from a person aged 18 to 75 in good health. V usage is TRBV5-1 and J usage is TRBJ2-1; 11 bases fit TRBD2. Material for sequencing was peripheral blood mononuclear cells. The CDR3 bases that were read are TGCGCCAGCAGCTTGGAGTCTAGCGGGGGGAATGAG. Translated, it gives CASSLESSGGNE. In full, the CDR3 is CASSLESSGGNEQFF.